Listed here are 17 T cell receptor beta chains from one sample, sequenced in a study of cytomegalovirus exposure and HLA in healthy donors (TCRdb year 2017). Libraries were made using the immunoSEQ multiplex PCR assay. For the multiplex PCR, a mixture combining 60 forward primers for TCR Vbeta segments and 13 reverse primers for TCR Jbeta segments was used. Not all clones reach the TCRdb copy of this immuneACCESS table, which keeps in-frame sequences only. Checked studies attribute under half of the gap to unresolved V genes and leave the rest unexplained. The sample table records some 190,000 clones; approximately 80% of these occur just once. Of the sample, around 1.6% falls within the top ten clones. Material for sequencing was PBMCs. These receptor sequences come from a man in his late teens or twenties in good health and CMV-seronegative.

The J gene is TRBJ1-6, the V gene TRBV27; no clear D gene. This CDR3 has 12 residues. The germline gives CDR1 MNHEY, CDR2 SMNVEV (reference sequence). V gave up 7 bases and J gave up 9 bases, with 10 bases separating them. The CDR3 is CASTEGGSPLHF. In nucleotides, the CDR3 is TGTGCCAGCACGGAGGGTGGTTCACCCCTCCACTTT.

The J gene is TRBJ1-2, the V gene TRBV6-1; D not resolved. Trimming removed 6 bases from V and 4 bases from J, with 12 bases in between. Germline values: CDR1 MNHNS, CDR2 SASEGT. CDR3 length: 13 residues. In nucleotides, the CDR3 is TGTGCCAGCAGCATAGAACCTTCCTATGGCTACACCTTC. The encoded protein is CASSIEPSYGYTF.

The chain has TRBV19 and TRBJ2-5; TRBD1 is a possible D gene (6 bases). Germline CDR1 reads LNHDA; CDR2 reads SQIVND (reference sequence). V gave up 5 bases and J gave up 3 bases, with 13 bases separating them. The CDR3 is 14 residues long. The CDR3 bases are TGTGCCAGTAGTGAACAGGGTAGGGAAGAGACCCAGTACTTC. Protein: CASSEQGREETQYF.

This clone was detected only a few times. J is TRBJ1-4 and V is TRBV7-9, with 7 bases identical to TRBD1. There are 15 residues in the CDR3. The V gene end was trimmed by 5 bases and the J gene end by 8 bases; junction bases not matched to a gene: 11. The V gene's germline CDR1 is SEHNR and CDR2 FQNEAQ (reference sequence). The CDR3 region has the DNA TGTGCCAGCAGCCAAGACCGGGACAGCGCCGAAAAACTGTTTTTT. Translating gives CASSQDRDSAEKLFF.

As regards this clone: Relative to the germline gene, one junction end is altered; a read error may explain this. The chain joins TRBV19 to TRBJ1-6, with D possibly being TRBD1 (6 bases). CDR3 length: 13 residues. Germline V gene sequence: CDR1 LNHDA, CDR2 SQIVND (reference sequence). The CDR3 loop reads CASSIIGGSPPHF. Here the CDR3 DNA reads TGTGCCAGTAGTATCATAGGGGGTTCACCCCCCCACTTT.

The chain recombines TRBV18 with TRBJ2-7; D is ambiguous. The CDR3 length is 13 residues. V lost 3 bases and J lost 5, with 11 bases in between. Germline V CDR1 and CDR2: KGHSH, LQKENI. CDR3 coding DNA: TGTGCCAGCTCACCTCAGCGTTCCCACGAGCAGTACTTC. Its protein is CASSPQRSHEQYF.

This clone was counted between two and nine times. This chain uses TRBV28 with TRBJ2-2; 10 bases are shared with TRBD1. The V and J ends lost 3 bases and 4 bases, in that order; junction bases with no gene match: 5. CDR1 and CDR2 from the germline V gene are MDHEN and SYDVKM. The CDR3 has 16 residues. DNA of the CDR3: TGTGCCAGCAGTTTGGTTTGGACAGGGGGCACCGGGGAGCTGTTTTTT. Its protein is CASSLVWTGGTGELFF.

The V call is TRBV5-4, the J call TRBJ1-1, with D unclear. CDR3 size: 13 residues. Trimming shortened V by 3 bases and J by 5 bases, and 11 bases separated the two germline ends. CDR1 is SGHNT, CDR2 YYREEE, per germline (reference sequence). The CDR3 sequence: CASSSWTGTEAFF. The CDR3 nucleotides read TGTGCCAGCAGCTCCTGGACGGGGACTGAAGCTTTCTTT.

The gene calls are TRBV10-3 and TRBJ1-5, with D perhaps TRBD1 (5 bases). The germline V and J ends were trimmed by 0 bases and 6 bases, with 15 bases remaining between them. This CDR3 region has 16 residues. Per germline, CDR1 ENHRY and CDR2 SYGVKD. The CDR3 nucleotides read TGTGCCATCAGTGAGTCTCGAGCCGGGGGGGGTCAGCCCCAGCATTTT. Encoded protein: CAISESRAGGGQPQHF.

The chain recombines TRBV7-9 with TRBJ2-2; 9 positions agree with TRBD1. Germline CDR1 is SEHNR and CDR2 is FQNEAQ (reference sequence). Trimming removed 4 bases from V and 1 base from J; junction bases left unmatched: 1. The CDR3 has 15 residues. In nucleotides, the CDR3 is TGTGCCAGCAGCTCGGGACAGGGGAACACCGGGGAGCTGTTTTTT. This sequence encodes CASSSGQGNTGELFF.

The chain combines TRBV10-3 with TRBJ1-2, with 7 bases that match TRBD1. The germline V gene has CDR1 ENHRY and CDR2 SYGVKD. The CDR3 is 15 amino acids. Losses at the gene ends were 4 bases for V and 6 bases for J; bases not matched to a gene: 11. The CDR3 loop is CAISGQGKHPHGYTF. DNA for the CDR3: TGTGCCATCAGTGGACAGGGTAAACATCCTCATGGCTACACCTTC.

As for this clone: Sequence at one end of the junction differs from germline and may be a read error. This chain's CDR3 is CVSSIGTGNTGELFF. CDR3 DNA sequence: TGTGTCAGCAGTATAGGGACTGGGAACACCGGGGAGCTGTTTTTT. The rearrangement joins TRBV6-5 to TRBJ2-2; possible D gene TRBD2, 6 bases. The CDR3 loop spans 15 amino acids. Germline loops: CDR1 MNHEY, CDR2 SVGAGI.

V gene TRBV5-6 combines with J gene TRBJ1-6; D is perhaps TRBD1 (5 bases). The CDR3 runs 13 residues. V gave up 1 base and J gave up 15 bases, with 14 bases separating them. Looked up from germline, CDR1 is SGHDT and CDR2 is YYEEEE. DNA of the CDR3: TGTGCCAGCAGCTTGCTAGCGGGGGGGGGCCTCCACTTT. It encodes CASSLLAGGGLHF.

The chain couples TRBV4-1 to TRBJ1-4; maybe TRBD1 (5 bases). The CDR3 extends over 14 amino acids. V was shortened by 4 bases and J by 6 bases, with 12 bases between the two germline ends. CDR1 is MGHRA, CDR2 YSYEKL, per germline. The chain's CDR3 is CASSRGRGDEKLFF. For the CDR3, the DNA is TGCGCCAGCAGCCGCGGGCGGGGGGATGAAAAACTGTTTTTT.

Details on this clone: An end of the junction does not agree with germline; a read error may underlie this. The chain links TRBV6-5 to TRBJ1-1; a possible D gene is TRBD1 (5 bases). CDR1 is MNHEY and CDR2 is SVGAGI in the germline V gene. The CDR3 consists of 13 residues. The CDR3 spells CASRGPGNSEAFF. The DNA of the CDR3 is TGTGCCAGCAGGGGGCCAGGGAACTCTGAAGCTTTCTTT.

This clone occurred a few times. The V gene is TRBV7-2, the J gene TRBJ1-2; D gene uncertain. The germline V gene encodes CDR1 SGHTA and CDR2 FQGNSA. The CDR3 runs to 15 residues. With 1 base removed from V and 1 base from J, the gap between germline ends came to 10 bases. This CDR3 is CASSLGVGSNYGYTF. The DNA for the CDR3 is TGTGCCAGCAGCTTAGGGGTGGGGAGTAACTATGGCTACACCTTC. The full variable domain, completed using reference TRBV7-2 and TRBJ1-2, is GAGVSQSPSNKVTEKGKDVELRCDPISGHTALYWYRQSLGQGLEFLIYFQGNSAPDKSGLPSDRFSAERTGGSVSTLTIQRTQQEDSAVYLCASSLGVGSNYGYTFGSGTRLTVV.

This clone was seen more than once but under ten times. The CDR3 region is CASKEVLNSPLHF. The CDR3, as DNA: TGTGCCAGCAAAGAGGTCCTAAATTCACCCCTCCACTTT. This chain uses TRBV6-1 with TRBJ1-6; D unresolved. This CDR3 comprises 13 residues. Germline V gene lookup returns CDR1 MNHNS and CDR2 SASEGT. V was shortened by 7 bases and J by 7 bases, with 11 bases between the two germline ends.